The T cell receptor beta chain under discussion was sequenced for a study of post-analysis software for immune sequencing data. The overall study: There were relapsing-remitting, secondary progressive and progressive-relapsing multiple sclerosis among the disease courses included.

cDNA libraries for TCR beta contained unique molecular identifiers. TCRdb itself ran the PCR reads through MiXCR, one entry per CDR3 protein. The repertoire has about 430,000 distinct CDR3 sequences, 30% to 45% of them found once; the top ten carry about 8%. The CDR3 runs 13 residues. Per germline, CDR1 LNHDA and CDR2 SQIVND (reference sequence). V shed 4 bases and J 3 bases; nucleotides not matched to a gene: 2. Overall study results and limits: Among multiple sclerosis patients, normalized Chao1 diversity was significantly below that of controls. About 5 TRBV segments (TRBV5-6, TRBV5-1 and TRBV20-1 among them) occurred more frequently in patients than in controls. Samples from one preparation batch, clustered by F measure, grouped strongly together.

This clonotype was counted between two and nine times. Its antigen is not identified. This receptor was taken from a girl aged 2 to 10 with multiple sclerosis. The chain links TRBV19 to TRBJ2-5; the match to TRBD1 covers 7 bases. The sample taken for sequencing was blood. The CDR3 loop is CASSRTGEETQYF. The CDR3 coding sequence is TGTGCCAGTAGTAGGACAGGAGAAGAGACCCAGTACTTC. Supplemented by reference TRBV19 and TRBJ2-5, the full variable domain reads DGGITQSPKYLFRKEGQNVTLSCEQNLNHDAMYWYRQDPGQGLRLIYYSQIVNDFQKGDIAEGYSVSREKKESFPLTVTSAQKNPTAFYLCASSRTGEETQYFGPGTRLLVL.